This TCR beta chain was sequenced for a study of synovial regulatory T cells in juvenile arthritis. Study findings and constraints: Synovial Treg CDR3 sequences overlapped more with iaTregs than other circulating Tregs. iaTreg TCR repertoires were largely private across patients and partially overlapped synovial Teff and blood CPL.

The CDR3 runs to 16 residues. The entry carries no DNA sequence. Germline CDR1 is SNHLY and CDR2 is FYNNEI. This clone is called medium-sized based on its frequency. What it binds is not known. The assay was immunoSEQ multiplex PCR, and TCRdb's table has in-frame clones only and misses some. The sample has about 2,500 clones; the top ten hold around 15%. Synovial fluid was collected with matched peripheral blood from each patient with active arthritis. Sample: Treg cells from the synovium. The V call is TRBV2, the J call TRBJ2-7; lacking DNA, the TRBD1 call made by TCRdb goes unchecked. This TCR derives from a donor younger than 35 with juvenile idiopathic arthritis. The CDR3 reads CASSERGSGLSYEQYF.